The source of this TCR beta chain is a study of tumor and adjacent non-tumor tissue in lung cancer. At the level of the study: Histology: 12 adenocarcinoma, a couple of squamous cell carcinoma, 1 small cell lung cancer.

This sample's RNA came from whole unsorted tissue. Study results and limitations: Tumor TCR diversity, when higher, was linked to shorter survival. Significantly higher TCR diversity was found in tumor than normal lung. In normal lung, the top 100 clones were significantly more dominant than in tumor.

In germline, CDR1 is DFQATT, CDR2 SNEGSKA (reference sequence). Trimming took 3 bases from V and 1 from J, leaving 14 bases between them. The CDR3 runs to 15 residues. Three rounds of nested PCR, following a modified ARM-PCR protocol, produced the TCRbeta library. TCRdb ran MiXCR on the multiplex PCR reads and lists one entry per CDR3 protein. The profile covers over 110,000 distinct CDR3 sequences, with around 66% appearing a single time and 15% to 20% taken by the ten largest. This clonotype was detected only a few times. The antigen is unknown. The rearrangement links TRBV20-1 to TRBJ2-3; no clear D gene. The sequenced sample consisted of lung tumor tissue. The clonotype comes from a man between 60 and 75 years old with small cell lung cancer. The DNA for the CDR3 is TGCAGTGCTAGCCTCTACCAAGATGGCACAGATACGCAGTATTTT. It specifies CSASLYQDGTDTQYF.